Described below is a single T cell receptor (beta chain) sequence and its context. The data belong to a study of cytomegalovirus exposure and HLA in healthy donors. Looking at the study overall: Among the 398 genotyped donors, approximately 80% were placed in the Caucasian-associated ancestry cluster.

CDR3 length equals 15 residues. Germline trimming cut 10 bases from V and 3 bases from J; bases unmatched to any gene: 9. The V gene's germline CDR1 is MNHNS and CDR2 SASEGT. The PCR made use of 60 Vbeta and 13 Jbeta primers. TCRdb keeps only in-frame clones here, not all; method: immunoSEQ multiplex PCR. Altogether a few hundred thousand clones are present, 83% being singletons, with the ten largest covering approximately 1.4%. The receptor was isolated from a girl aged 5-17 years in good health and CMV-seronegative. The V gene is TRBV6-1, the J gene TRBJ2-1, with TRBD2 matching 10 bases. The sequencing sample was made of PBMCs. CDR3 sequence reads: CAIPGLAANYNEQFF. Written as DNA, the CDR3 is TGTGCCATCCCTGGACTAGCGGCCAACTACAATGAGCAGTTCTTC.